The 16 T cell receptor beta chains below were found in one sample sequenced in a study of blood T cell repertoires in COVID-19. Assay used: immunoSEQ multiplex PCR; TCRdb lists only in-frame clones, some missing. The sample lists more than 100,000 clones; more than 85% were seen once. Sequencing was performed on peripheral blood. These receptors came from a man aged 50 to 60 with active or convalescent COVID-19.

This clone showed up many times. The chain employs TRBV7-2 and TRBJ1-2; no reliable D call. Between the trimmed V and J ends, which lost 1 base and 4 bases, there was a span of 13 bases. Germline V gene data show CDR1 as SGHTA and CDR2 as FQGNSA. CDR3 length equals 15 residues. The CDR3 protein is CASSLVRGSIYGYTF. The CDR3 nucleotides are TGTGCCAGCAGCTTAGTCCGGGGTAGCATCTATGGCTACACCTTC.

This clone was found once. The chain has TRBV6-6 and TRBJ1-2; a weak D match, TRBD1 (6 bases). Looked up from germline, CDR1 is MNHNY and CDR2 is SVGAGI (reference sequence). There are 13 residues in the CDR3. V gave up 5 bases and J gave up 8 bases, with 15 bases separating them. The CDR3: CASSPGIQGGYTF. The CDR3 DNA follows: TGTGCCAGCAGTCCCGGAATCCAGGGGGGCTACACCTTC.

CDR3: CASSRMTADNSPLHF. The CDR3 DNA sequence: TGTGCCAGCAGCCGTATGACAGCTGATAATTCACCCCTCCACTTT. The V call is TRBV11-2, the J call TRBJ1-6, with D tentatively TRBD1 (5 bases). V was shortened by 5 bases and J by 5 bases, with 13 bases between the two germline ends. CDR1 SGHAT and CDR2 FQNNGV come from the germline V gene. The CDR3 has 15 residues.

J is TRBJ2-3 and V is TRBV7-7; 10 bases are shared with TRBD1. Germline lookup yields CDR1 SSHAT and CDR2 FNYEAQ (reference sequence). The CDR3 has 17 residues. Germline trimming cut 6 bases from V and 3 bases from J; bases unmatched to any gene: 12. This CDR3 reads CASSLRDRGRGTDTQYF. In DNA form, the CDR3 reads TGTGCCAGCAGTTTAAGAGACAGGGGGCGCGGGACAGATACGCAGTATTTT.

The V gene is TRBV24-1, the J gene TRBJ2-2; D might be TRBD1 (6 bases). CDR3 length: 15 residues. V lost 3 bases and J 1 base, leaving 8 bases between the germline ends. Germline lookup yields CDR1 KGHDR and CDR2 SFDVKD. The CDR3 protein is CATSDMDRNTGELFF. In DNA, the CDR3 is TGTGCCACCAGTGATATGGACAGGAACACCGGGGAGCTGTTTTTT.

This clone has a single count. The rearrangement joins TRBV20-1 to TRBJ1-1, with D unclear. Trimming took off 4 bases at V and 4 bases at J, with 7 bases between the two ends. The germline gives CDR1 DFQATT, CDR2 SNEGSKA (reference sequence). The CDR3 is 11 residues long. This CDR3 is CSAMRSTEAFF. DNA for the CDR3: TGCAGTGCTATGCGGTCCACTGAAGCTTTCTTT.

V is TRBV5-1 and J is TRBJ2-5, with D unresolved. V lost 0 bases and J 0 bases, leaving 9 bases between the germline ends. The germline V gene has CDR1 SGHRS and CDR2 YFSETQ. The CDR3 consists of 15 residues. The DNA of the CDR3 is TGCGCCAGCAGCTTGGGGCACATCAACCAAGAGACCCAGTACTTC. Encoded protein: CASSLGHINQETQYF.

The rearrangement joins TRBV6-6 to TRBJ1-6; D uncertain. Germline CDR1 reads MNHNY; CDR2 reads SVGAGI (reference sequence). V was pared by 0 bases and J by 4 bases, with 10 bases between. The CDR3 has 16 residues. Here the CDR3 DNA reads TGTGCCAGCAGTTACTCGAGGCCGGAATATAATTCACCCCTCCACTTT. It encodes CASSYSRPEYNSPLHF.

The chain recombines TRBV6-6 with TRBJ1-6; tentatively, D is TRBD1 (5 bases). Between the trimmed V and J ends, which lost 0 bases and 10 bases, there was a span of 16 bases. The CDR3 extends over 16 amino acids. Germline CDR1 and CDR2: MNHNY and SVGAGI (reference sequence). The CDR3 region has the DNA TGTGCCAGCAGTTACTCGGGGGGTCCAGCCCCCTCACCCCTCCACTTT. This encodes CASSYSGGPAPSPLHF.

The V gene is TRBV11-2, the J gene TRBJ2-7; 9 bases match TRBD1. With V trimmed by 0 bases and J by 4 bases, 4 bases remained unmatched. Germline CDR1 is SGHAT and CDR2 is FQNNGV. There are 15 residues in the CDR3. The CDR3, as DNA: TGTGCCAGCAGCTTAGAGGTCGGGACAGGGTACGAGCAGTACTTC. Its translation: CASSLEVGTGYEQYF. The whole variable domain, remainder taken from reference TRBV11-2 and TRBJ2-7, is EAGVAQSPRYKIIEKRQSVAFWCNPISGHATLYWYQQILGQGPKLLIQFQNNGVVDDSQLPKDRFSAERLKGVDSTLKIQPAKLEDSAVYLCASSLEVGTGYEQYFGPGTRLTVT.

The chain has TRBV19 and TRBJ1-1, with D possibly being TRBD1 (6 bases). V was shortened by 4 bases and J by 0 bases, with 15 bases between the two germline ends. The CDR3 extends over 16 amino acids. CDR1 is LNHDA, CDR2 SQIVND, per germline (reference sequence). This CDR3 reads CASSRRPQGMNTEAFF. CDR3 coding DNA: TGTGCCAGTAGTAGGAGACCACAGGGAATGAACACTGAAGCTTTCTTT.

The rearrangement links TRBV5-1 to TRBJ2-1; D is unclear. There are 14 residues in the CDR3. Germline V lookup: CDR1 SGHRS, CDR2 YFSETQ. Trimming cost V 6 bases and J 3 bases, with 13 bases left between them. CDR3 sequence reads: CASKPDIYYNEQFF. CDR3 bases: TGCGCCAGCAAACCCGACATTTACTACAATGAGCAGTTCTTC.

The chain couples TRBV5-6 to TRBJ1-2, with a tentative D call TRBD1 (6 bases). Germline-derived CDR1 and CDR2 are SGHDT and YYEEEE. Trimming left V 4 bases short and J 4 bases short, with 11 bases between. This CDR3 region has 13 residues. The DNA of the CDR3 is TGTGCCAGCAGCCCAGGGGCCCGCTATGGCTACACCTTC. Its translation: CASSPGARYGYTF.

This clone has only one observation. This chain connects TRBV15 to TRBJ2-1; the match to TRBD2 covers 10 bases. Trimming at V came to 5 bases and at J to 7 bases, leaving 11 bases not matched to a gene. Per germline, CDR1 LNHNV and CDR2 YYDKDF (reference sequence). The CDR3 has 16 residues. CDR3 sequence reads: CATSPGVGLATNEQFF. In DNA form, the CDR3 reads TGTGCCACCAGCCCCGGGGTGGGACTAGCGACGAATGAGCAGTTCTTC.

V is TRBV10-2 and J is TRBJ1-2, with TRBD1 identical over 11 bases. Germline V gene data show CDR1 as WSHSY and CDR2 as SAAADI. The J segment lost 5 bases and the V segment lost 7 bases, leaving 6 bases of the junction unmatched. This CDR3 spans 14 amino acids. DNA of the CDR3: TGCGCCAGCATTGGACAGGGGGCGCGTTATGGCTACACCTTC. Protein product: CASIGQGARYGYTF.

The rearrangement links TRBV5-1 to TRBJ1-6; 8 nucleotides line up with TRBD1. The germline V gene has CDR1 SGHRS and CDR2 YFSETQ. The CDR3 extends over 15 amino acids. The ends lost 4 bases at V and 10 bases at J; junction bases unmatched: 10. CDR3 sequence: CASSIQSRGLSPLHF. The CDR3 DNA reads TGCGCCAGCAGCATACAATCCAGGGGGCTCTCACCCCTCCACTTT.